This T cell receptor (beta chain) is from a study of blood T cell repertoires in COVID-19. Study context: In each case, the material was cDNA or gDNA derived from T cells, B-cell-depleted T cells, or PBMCs.

Profiling relied on immunoSEQ multiplex PCR, and the TCRdb table lists in-frame clones only, not all of them. The sample holds hundreds of thousands of clones, roughly 85% seen once. CDR1 and CDR2 from the germline V gene are LNHDA and SQIVND (reference sequence). There are 13 residues in the CDR3. In the case of this clone: A read error may account for a junction end that differs from germline.

This TCR derives from a human donor in a cohort sampled during active COVID-19. The rearrangement uses TRBV19 and TRBJ2-7; D not certain. The sample consisted of peripheral blood. CDR3 in DNA: TGTGCCAGTAGTATCGTGGGCTCCGACGAGCAGTACTTC. Translation: CASSIVGSDEQYF.